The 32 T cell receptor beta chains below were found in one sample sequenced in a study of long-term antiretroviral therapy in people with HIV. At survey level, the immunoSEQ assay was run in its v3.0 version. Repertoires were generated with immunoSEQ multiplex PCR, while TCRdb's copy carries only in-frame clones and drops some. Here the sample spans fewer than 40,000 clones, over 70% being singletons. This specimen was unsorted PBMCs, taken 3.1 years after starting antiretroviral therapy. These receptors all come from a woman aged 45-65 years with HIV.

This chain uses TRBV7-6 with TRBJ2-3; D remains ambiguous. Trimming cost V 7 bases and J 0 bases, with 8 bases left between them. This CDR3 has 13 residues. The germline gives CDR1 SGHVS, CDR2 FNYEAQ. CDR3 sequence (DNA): TGTGCCAGCACCCCCCCTAGCACAGATACGCAGTATTTT. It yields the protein CASTPPSTDTQYF.

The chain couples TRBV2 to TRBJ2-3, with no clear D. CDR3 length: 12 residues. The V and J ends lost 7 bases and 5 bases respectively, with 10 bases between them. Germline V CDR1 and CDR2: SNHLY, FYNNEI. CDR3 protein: CASTLDGDTQYF. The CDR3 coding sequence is TGTGCCAGCACCCTAGACGGAGATACGCAGTATTTT.

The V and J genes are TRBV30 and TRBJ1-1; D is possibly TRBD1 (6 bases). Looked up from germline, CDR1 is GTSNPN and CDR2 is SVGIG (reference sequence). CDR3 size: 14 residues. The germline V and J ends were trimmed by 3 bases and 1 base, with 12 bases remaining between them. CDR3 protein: CAWSRGPTNTEAFF. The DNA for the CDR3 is TGTGCCTGGAGCAGGGGACCTACGAACACTGAAGCTTTCTTT.

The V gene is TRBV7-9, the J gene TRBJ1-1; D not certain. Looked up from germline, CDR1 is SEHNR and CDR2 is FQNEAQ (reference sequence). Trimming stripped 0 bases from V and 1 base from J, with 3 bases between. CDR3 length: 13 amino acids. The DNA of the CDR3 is TGTGCCAGCAGCTTAGCAGGGAACACTGAAGCTTTCTTT. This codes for CASSLAGNTEAFF. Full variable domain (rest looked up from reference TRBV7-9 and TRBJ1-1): DTGVSQNPRHKITKRGQNVTFRCDPISEHNRLYWYRQTLGQGPEFLTYFQNEAQLEKSRLLSDRFSAERPKGSFSTLEIQRTEQGDSAMYLCASSLAGNTEAFFGQGTRLTVV.

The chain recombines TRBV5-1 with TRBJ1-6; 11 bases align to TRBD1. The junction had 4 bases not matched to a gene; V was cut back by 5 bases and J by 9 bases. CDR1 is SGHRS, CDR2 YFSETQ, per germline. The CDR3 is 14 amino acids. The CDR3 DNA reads TGCGCCAGCAGTTCCGGGACAGGGGGTTCACCCCTCCACTTT. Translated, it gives CASSSGTGGSPLHF.

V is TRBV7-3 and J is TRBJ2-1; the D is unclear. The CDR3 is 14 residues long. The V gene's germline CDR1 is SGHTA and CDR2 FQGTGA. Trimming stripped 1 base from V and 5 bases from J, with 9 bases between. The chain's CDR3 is CASSLRRRNNEQFF. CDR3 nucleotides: TGTGCCAGCAGCTTAAGAAGACGAAACAATGAGCAGTTCTTC.

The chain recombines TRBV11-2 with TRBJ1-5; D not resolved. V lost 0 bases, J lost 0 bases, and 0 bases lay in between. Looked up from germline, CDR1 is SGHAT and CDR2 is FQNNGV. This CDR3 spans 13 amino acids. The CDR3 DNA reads TGTGCCAGCAGCTTAGATAGCAATCAGCCCCAGCATTTT. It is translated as CASSLDSNQPQHF.

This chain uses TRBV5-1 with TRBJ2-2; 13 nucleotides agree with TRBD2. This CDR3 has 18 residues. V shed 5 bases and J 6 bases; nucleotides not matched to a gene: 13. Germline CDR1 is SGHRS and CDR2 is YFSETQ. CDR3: CASSKPPGLAGISGELFF. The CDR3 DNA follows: TGCGCCAGCAGTAAGCCTCCGGGACTAGCGGGGATTTCCGGGGAGCTGTTTTTT.

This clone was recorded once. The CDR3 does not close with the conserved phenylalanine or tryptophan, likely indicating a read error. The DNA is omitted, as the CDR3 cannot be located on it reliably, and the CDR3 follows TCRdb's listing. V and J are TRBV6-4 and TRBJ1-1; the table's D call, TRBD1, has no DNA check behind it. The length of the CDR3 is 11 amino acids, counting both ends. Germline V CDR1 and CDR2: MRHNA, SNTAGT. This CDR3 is CASSDLGQGTR.

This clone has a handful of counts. The CDR3 nucleotides read TGCGCCAGCAGCTTGGGGACAGGGGGTAGCTACGAGCAGTACTTC. It translates to CASSLGTGGSYEQYF. The chain recombines TRBV5-1 with TRBJ2-7; 10 bases are a match to TRBD1. Germline assignment: CDR1 SGHRS and CDR2 YFSETQ. The CDR3 is made up of 15 amino acids. The V gene end was trimmed by 0 bases and the J gene end by 3 bases; junction bases not matched to a gene: 3.

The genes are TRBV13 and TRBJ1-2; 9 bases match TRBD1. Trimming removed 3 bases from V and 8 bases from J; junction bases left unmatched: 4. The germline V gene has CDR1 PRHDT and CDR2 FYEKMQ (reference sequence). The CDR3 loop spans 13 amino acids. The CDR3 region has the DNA TGTGCCAGCAGCTTCACAGGGGGCGACGGCTACACCTTC. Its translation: CASSFTGGDGYTF.

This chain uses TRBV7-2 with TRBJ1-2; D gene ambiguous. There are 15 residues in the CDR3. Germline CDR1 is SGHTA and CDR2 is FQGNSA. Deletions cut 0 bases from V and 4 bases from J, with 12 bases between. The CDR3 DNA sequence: TGTGCCAGCAGCTTAGCGACCCTATCCCCCTATGGCTACACCTTC. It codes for CASSLATLSPYGYTF.

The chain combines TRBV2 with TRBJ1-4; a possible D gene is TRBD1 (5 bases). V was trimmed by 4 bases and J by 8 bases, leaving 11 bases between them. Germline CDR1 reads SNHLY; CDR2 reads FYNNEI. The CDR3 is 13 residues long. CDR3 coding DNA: TGTGCCAGCAGTGGACAGAAAAGAGAAAAACTGTTTTTT. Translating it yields CASSGQKREKLFF.

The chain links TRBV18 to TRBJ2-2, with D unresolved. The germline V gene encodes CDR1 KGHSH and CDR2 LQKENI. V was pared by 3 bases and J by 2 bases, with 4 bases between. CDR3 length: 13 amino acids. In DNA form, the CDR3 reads TGTGCCAGCTCACCTCCTAACACCGGGGAGCTGTTTTTT. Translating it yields CASSPPNTGELFF.

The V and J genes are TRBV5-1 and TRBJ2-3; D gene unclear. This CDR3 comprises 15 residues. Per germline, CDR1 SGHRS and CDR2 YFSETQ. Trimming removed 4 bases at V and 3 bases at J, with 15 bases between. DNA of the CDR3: TGCGCCAGCAGCAAGGAGACGGGCGGAACAGATACGCAGTATTTT. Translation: CASSKETGGTDTQYF.

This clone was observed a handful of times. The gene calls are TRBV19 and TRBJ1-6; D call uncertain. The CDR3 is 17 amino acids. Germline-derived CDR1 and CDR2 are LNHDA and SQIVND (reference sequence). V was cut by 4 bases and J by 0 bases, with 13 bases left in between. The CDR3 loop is CASSTDWQVSYNSPLHF. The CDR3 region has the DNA TGTGCCAGTAGTACTGACTGGCAGGTCTCCTATAATTCACCCCTCCACTTT.

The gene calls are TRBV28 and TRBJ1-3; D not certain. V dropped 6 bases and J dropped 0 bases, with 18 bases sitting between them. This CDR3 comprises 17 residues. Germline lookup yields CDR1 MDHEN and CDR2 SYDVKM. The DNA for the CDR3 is TGTGCCAGCAGCTCTCGGTGGCTACAAAGCTCTGGAAACACCATATATTTT. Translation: CASSSRWLQSSGNTIYF.

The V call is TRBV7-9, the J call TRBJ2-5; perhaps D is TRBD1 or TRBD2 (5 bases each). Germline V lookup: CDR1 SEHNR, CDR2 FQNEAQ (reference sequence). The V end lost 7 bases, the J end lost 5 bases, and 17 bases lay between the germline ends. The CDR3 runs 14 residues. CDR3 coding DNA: TGTGCCAGCACCTCGTGGGACGATGGGGAGACCCAGTACTTC. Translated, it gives CASTSWDDGETQYF.

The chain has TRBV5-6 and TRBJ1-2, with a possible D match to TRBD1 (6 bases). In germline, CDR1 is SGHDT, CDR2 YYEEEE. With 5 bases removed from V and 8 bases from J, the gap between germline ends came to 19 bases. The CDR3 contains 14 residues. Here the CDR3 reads CASSLGSGQSGYTF. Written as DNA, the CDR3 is TGTGCCAGCAGTCTGGGGTCAGGACAGTCGGGCTACACCTTC. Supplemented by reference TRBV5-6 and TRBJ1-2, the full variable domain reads DAGVTQSPTHLIKTRGQQVTLRCSPKSGHDTVSWYQQALGQGPQFIFQYYEEEERQRGNFPDRFSGHQFPNYSSELNVNALLLGDSALYLCASSLGSGQSGYTFGSGTRLTVV.

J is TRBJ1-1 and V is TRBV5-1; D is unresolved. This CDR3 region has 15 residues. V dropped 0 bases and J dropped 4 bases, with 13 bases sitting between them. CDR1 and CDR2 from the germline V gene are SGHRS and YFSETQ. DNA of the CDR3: TGCGCCAGCAGCTTGGCCCGGGAAAGGAGCACTGAAGCTTTCTTT. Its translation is CASSLARERSTEAFF.

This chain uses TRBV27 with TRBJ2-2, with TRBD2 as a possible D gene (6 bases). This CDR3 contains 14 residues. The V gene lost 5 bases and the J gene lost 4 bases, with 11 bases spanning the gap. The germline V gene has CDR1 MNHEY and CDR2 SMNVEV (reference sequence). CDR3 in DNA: TGTGCCAGCAGTCTCGGGACTTTCACCGGGGAGCTGTTTTTT. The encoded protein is CASSLGTFTGELFF.

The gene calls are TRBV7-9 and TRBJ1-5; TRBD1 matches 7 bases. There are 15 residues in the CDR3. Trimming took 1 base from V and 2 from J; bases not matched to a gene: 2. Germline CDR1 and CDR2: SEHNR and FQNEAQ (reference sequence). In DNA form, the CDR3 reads TGTGCCAGCAGCTTAGATACAGGGGGCAATCAGCCCCAGCATTTT. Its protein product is CASSLDTGGNQPQHF.

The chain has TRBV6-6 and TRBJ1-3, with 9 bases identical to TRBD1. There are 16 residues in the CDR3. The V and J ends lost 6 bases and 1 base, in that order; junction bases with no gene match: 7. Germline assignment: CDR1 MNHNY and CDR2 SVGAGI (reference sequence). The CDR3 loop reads CASSQDRGWSGNTIYF. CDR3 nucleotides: TGTGCCAGCAGCCAAGACAGGGGGTGGTCTGGAAACACCATATATTTT.

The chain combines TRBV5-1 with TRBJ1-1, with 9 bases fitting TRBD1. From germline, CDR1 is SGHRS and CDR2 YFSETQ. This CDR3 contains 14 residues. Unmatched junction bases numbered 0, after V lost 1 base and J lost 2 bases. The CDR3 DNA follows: TGCGCCAGCAGCTTGACAGGGGGCAACACTGAAGCTTTCTTT. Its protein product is CASSLTGGNTEAFF.

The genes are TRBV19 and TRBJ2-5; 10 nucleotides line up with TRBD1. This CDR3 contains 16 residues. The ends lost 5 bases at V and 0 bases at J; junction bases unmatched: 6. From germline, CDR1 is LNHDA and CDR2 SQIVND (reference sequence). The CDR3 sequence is CASSSRTGGHQETQYF. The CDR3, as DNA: TGTGCCAGTAGTTCAAGGACAGGGGGTCACCAAGAGACCCAGTACTTC.

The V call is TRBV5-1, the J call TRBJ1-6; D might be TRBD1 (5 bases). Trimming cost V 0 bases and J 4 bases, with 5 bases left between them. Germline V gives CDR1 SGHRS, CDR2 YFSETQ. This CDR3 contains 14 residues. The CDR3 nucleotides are TGCGCCAGCAGCTTGGGACAGTATAATTCACCCCTCCACTTT. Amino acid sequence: CASSLGQYNSPLHF.

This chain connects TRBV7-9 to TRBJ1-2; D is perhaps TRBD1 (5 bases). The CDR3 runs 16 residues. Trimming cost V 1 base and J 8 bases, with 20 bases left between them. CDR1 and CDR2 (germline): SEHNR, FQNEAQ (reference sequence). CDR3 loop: CASSLVGTHQGGGYTF. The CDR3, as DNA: TGTGCCAGCAGCTTAGTCGGAACCCACCAGGGTGGGGGCTACACCTTC.

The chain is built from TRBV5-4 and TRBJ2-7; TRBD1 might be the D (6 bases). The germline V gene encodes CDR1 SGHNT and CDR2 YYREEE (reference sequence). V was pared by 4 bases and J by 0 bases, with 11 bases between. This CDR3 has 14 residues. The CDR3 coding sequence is TGTGCCAGCAGCGCCACAGGGTTCTCCTACGAGCAGTACTTC. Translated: CASSATGFSYEQYF.

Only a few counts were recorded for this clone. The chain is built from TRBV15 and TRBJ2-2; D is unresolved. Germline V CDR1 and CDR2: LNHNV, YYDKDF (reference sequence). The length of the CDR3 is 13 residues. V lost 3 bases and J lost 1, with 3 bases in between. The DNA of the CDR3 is TGTGCCACCAGCAGTGAGAACACCGGGGAGCTGTTTTTT. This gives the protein CATSSENTGELFF.

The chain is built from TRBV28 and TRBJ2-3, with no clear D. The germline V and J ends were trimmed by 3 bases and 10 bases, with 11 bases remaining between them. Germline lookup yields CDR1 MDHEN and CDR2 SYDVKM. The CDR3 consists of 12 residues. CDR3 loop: CASSFKTWPQYF. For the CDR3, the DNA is TGTGCCAGCAGTTTTAAGACATGGCCGCAGTATTTT. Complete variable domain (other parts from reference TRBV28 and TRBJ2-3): DVKVTQSSRYLVKRTGEKVFLECVQDMDHENMFWYRQDPGLGLRLIYFSYDVKMKEKGDIPEGYSVSREKKERFSLILESASTNQTSMYLCASSFKTWPQYFGPGTRLTVL.

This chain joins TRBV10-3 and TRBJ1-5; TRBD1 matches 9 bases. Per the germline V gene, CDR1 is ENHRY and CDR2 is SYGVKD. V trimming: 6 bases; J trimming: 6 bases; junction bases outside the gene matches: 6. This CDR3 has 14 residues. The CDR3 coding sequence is TGTGCCATCAGCCGGGACAGGGAGGCTCAGCCCCAGCATTTT. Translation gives CAISRDREAQPQHF.

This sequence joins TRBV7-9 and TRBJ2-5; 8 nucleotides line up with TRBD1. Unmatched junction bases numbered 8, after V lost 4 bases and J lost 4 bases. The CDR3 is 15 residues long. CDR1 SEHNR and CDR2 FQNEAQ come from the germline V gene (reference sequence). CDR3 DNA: TGTGCCAGCAGCTCGGTGGGGCAGGGGGCAGAGACCCAGTACTTC. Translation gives CASSSVGQGAETQYF.